This TCR beta chain stems from a study of shared clonotypes between healthy human individuals. The junction had 9 bases not matched to a gene; V was cut back by 8 bases and J by 2 bases. The CDR3 runs 14 residues. In germline, CDR1 is SNHLY, CDR2 FYNNEI. Donors, without exception, were Caucasian adults residing in Nashville, Tennessee. Assay used: immunoSEQ multiplex PCR; TCRdb lists only in-frame clones, some missing. The sample carries roughly 380,000 clones, just over 95% recorded once. V and J are TRBV2 and TRBJ2-7, with 7 bases aligning to TRBD1. This receptor was obtained from a man aged 25-45 years in good health. Sequencing used memory CD8+ T cells sorted from blood. This sample's subset: CD45RO+ cells pooled with CCR7-negative TemRA cells. The CDR3 spells CASRRDSLAYEQYF. DNA for the CDR3: TGTGCCAGCCGACGGGACAGCTTGGCCTACGAGCAGTACTTC.